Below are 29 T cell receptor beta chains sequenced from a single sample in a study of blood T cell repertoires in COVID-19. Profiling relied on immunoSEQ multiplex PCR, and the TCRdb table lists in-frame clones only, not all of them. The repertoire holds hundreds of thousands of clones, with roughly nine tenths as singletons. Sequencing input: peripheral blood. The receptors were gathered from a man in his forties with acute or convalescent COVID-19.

Written as DNA, the CDR3 is TGTGCCAGCTCTCAGGGGGCTTACGAGCAGTACTTC. Translation gives CASSQGAYEQYF. J is TRBJ2-7 and V is TRBV12-3 or TRBV12-4; 8 bases are a match to TRBD1. Germline trimming cut 8 bases from V and 4 bases from J; bases unmatched to any gene: 4. The CDR3 length is 12 residues.

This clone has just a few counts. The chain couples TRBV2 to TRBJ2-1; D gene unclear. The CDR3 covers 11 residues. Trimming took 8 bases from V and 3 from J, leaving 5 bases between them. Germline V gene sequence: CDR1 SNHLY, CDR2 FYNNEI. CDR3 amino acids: CASGRYNEQFF. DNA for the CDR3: TGTGCCAGCGGGCGCTACAATGAGCAGTTCTTC.

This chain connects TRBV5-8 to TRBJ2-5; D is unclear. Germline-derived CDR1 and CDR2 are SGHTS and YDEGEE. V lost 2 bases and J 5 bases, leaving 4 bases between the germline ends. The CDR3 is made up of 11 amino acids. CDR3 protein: CASSFGETQYF. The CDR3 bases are TGTGCCAGCAGCTTCGGGGAGACCCAGTACTTC.

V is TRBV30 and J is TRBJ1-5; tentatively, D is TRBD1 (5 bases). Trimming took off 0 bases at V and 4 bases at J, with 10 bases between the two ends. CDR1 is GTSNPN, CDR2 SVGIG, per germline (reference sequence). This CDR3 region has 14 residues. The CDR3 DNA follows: TGTGCCTGGAGTGTGCGGGGGGGGAATCAGCCCCAGCATTTT. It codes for CAWSVRGGNQPQHF.

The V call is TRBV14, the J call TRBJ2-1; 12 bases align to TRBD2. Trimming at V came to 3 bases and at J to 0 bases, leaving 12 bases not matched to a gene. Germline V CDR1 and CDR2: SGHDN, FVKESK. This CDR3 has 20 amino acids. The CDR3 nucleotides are TGTGCCAGCAGCCAGCTAGCGGGAGGGAGCCCCCTGAGCTCCTACAATGAGCAGTTCTTC. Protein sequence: CASSQLAGGSPLSSYNEQFF. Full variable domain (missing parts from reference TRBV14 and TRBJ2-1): EAGVTQFPSHSVIEKGQTVTLRCDPISGHDNLYWYRRVMGKEIKFLLHFVKESKQDESGMPNNRFLAERTGGTYSTLKVQPAELEDSGVYFCASSQLAGGSPLSSYNEQFFGPGTRLTVL.

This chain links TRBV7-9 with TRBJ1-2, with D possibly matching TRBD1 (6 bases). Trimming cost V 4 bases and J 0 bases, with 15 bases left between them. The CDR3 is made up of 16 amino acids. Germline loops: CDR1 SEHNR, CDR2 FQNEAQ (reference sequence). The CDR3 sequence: CASSSTGTGPNYGYTF. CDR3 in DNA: TGTGCCAGCAGCTCGACGGGCACAGGGCCTAACTATGGCTACACCTTC.

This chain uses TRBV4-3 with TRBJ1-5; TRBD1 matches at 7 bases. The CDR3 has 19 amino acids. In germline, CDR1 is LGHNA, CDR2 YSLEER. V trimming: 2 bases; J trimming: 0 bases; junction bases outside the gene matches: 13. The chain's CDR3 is CASSQPPAGQKYSNQPQHF. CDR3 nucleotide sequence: TGCGCCAGCAGCCAACCACCGGCGGGACAGAAATATAGCAATCAGCCCCAGCATTTT.

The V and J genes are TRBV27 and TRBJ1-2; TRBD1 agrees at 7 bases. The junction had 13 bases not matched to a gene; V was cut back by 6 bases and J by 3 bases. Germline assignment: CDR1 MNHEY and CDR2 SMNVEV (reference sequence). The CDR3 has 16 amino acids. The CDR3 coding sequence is TGTGCCAGCAGGTCCGGGACAGAGGGTCCCTACTATGGCTACACCTTC. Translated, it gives CASRSGTEGPYYGYTF.

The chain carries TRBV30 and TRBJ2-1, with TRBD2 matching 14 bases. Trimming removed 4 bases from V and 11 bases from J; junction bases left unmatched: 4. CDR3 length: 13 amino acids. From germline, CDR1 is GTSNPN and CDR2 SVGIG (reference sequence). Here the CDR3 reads CAWMGTSGRKQFF. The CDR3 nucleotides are TGTGCCTGGATGGGGACTAGCGGGAGAAAGCAGTTCTTC.

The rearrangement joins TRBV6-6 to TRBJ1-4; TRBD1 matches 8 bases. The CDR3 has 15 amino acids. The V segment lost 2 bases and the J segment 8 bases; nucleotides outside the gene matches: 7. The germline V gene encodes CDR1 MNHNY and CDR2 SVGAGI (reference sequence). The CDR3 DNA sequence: TGTGCCAGCAGTTACCCTGACAGGGGCGACGAAAAACTGTTTTTT. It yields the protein CASSYPDRGDEKLFF.

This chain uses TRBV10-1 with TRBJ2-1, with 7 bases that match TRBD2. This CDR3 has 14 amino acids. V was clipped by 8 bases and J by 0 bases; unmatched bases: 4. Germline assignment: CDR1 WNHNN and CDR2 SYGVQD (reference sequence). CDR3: CASQAGSSYNEQFF. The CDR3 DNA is TGCGCCAGCCAAGCGGGAAGCTCCTACAATGAGCAGTTCTTC.

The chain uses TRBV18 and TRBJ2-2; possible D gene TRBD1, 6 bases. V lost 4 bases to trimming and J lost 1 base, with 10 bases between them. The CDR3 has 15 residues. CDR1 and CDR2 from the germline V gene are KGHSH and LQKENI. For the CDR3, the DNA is TGTGCCAGCTCACTATGGACAGAGAACACCGGGGAGCTGTTTTTT. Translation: CASSLWTENTGELFF.

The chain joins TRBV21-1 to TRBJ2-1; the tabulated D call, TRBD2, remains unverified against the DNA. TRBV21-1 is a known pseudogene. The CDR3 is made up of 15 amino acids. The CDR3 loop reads CASSTGRAETNEQFF. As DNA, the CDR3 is TGTGCCAGCAGCACCGGGAGGGCCGAGACCAATGAGCAGTTCTTC.

The CDR3 DNA reads as TGTGCTTTTCTAGGGACAGGGAAACAGCCCCAGCATTTT. Translation: CAFLGTGKQPQHF. The V gene is TRBV30, the J gene TRBJ1-5; TRBD1 agrees at 9 bases. CDR3 length: 13 amino acids. Germline CDR1 GTSNPN, CDR2 SVGIG (reference sequence).

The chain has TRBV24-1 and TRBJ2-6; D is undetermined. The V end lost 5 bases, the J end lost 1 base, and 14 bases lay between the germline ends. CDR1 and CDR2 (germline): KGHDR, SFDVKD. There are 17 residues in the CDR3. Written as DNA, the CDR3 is TGTGCCACCAGTGCTGGCCTCGGGTTTTCTGGGGCCAACGTCCTGACTTTC. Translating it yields CATSAGLGFSGANVLTF.

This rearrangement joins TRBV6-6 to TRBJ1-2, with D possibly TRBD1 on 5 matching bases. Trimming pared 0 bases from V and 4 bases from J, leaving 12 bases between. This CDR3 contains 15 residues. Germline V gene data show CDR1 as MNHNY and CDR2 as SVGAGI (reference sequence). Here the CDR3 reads CASSYSMGGGYGYTF. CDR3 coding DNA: TGTGCCAGCAGTTACTCGATGGGGGGAGGCTATGGCTACACCTTC.

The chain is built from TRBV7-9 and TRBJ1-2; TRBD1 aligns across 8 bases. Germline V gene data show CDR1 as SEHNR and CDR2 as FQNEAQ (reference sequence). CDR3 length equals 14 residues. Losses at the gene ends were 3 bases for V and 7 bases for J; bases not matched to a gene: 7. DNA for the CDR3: TGTGCCAGCAGCTTGACTGACAGGGGTTTTGGCTACACCTTC. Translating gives CASSLTDRGFGYTF.

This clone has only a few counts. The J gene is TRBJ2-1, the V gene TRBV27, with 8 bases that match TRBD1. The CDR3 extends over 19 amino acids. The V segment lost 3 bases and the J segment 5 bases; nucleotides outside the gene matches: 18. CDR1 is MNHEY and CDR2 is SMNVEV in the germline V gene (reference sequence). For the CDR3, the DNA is TGTGCCAGCAGTTTGCCGGACAGGGAAGTCGCTACGCGCAACAATGAGCAGTTCTTC. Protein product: CASSLPDREVATRNNEQFF.

CDR3 coding DNA: TGTGCCAGCAGTTTATGGGGCGGGGTTTCCAACGAGCAGTACTTC. Encoded protein: CASSLWGGVSNEQYF. The gene calls are TRBV28 and TRBJ2-7; D might be TRBD2 (6 bases). Per the germline V gene, CDR1 is MDHEN and CDR2 is SYDVKM. The CDR3 totals 15 residues. Between the trimmed V and J ends, which lost 0 bases and 5 bases, there was a span of 14 bases.

This CDR3 is CASGTSGMYEQYF. In DNA, the CDR3 is TGTGCCAGCGGGACTAGCGGGATGTACGAGCAGTACTTC. The chain recombines TRBV12-3 or TRBV12-4 with TRBJ2-7; 13 nucleotides match TRBD2. The CDR3 contains 13 residues. J lost 4 bases, V lost 8 bases, and 2 bases had no gene match.

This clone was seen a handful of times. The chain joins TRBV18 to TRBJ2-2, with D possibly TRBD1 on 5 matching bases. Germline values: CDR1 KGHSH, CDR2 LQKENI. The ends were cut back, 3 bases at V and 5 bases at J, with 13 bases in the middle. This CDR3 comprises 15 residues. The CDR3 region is CASSPIRVRTGELFF. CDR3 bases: TGTGCCAGCTCACCGATCAGGGTGAGGACCGGGGAGCTGTTTTTT.

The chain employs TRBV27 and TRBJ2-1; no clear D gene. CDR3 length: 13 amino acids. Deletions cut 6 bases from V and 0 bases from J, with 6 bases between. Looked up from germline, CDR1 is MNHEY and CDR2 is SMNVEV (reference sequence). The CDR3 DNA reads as TGTGCCAGCAGACAGAGCTCCTACAATGAGCAGTTCTTC. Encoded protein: CASRQSSYNEQFF.

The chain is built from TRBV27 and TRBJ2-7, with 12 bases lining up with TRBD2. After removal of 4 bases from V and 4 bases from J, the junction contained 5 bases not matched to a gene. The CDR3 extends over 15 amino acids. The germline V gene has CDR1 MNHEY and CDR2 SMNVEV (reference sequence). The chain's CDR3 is CASSSRTSGNYEQYF. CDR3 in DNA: TGTGCCAGCAGTTCCAGGACTAGCGGGAATTACGAGCAGTACTTC.

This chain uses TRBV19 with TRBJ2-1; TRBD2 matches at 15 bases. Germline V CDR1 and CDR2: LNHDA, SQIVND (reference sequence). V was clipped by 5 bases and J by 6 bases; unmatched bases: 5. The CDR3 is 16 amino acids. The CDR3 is CASSWTSGRGSNEQFF. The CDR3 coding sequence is TGTGCCAGTAGTTGGACTAGCGGGAGGGGGTCCAATGAGCAGTTCTTC.

The CDR3: CASSSRASGNSYEQYF. CDR3 nucleotides: TGTGCCAGCTCATCCCGGGCTAGCGGGAACTCCTACGAGCAGTACTTC. This sequence joins TRBV18 and TRBJ2-7; 9 bases agree with TRBD2. Germline CDR1 is KGHSH and CDR2 is LQKENI. This CDR3 spans 16 amino acids. The J segment lost 0 bases and the V segment lost 5 bases, leaving 8 bases of the junction unmatched.

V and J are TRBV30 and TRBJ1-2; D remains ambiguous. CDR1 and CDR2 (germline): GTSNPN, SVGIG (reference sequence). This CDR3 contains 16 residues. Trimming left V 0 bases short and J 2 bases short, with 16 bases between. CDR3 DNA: TGTGCCTGGAGTGTCGGGAGGCCCAAGAAGAACTATGGCTACACCTTC. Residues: CAWSVGRPKKNYGYTF. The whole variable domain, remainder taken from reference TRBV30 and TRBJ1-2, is SQTIHQWPATLVQPVGSPLSLECTVEGTSNPNLYWYRQAAGRGLQLLFYSVGIGQISSEVPQNLSASRPQDRQFILSSKKLLLSDSGFYLCAWSVGRPKKNYGYTFGSGTRLTVV.

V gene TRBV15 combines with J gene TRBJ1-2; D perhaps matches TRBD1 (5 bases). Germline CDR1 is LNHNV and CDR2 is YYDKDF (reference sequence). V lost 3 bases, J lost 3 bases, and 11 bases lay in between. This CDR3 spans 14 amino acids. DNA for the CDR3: TGTGCCACCAGCAGTCTTTCCAGGGACTATGGCTACACCTTC. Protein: CATSSLSRDYGYTF.

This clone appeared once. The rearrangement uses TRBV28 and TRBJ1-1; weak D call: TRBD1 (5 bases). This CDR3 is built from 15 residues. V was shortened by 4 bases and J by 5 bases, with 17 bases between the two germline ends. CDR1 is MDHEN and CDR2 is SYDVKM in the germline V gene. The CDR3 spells CASSSLTRGVTEAFF. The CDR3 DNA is TGTGCCAGCAGTTCGCTCACCCGGGGGGTTACTGAAGCTTTCTTT. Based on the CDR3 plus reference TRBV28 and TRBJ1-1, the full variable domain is DVKVTQSSRYLVKRTGEKVFLECVQDMDHENMFWYRQDPGLGLRLIYFSYDVKMKEKGDIPEGYSVSREKKERFSLILESASTNQTSMYLCASSSLTRGVTEAFFGQGTRLTVV.

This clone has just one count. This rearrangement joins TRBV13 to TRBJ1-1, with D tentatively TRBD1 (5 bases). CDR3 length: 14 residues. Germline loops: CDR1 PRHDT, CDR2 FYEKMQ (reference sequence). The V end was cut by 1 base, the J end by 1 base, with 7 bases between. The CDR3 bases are TGTGCCAGCAGCTTAGAAGGGGAGAACACTGAAGCTTTCTTT. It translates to CASSLEGENTEAFF.